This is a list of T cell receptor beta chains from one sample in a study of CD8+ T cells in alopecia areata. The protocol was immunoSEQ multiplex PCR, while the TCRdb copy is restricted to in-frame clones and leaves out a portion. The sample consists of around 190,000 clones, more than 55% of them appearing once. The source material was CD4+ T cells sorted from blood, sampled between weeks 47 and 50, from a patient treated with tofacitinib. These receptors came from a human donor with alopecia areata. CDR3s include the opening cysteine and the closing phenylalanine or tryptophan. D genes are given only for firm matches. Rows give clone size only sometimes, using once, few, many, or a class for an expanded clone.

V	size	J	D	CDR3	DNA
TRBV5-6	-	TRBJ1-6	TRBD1	CASSGQQGTNSPLHF	TGTGCCAGCAGCGGACAACAGGGGACGAATTCACCCCTCCACTTT
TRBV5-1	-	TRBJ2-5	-	CASSLTGSGRQETQYF	TGCGCCAGCAGCTTAACAGGGTCTGGGCGCCAAGAGACCCAGTACTTC
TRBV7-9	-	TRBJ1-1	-	CASRFDRQNTEAFF	TGTGCCAGCAGGTTTGACAGACAGAACACTGAAGCTTTCTTT
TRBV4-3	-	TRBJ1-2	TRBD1	CASSQGTGRAGGYTF	TGCGCCAGCAGCCAGGGGACAGGGAGAGCAGGAGGCTACACCTTC
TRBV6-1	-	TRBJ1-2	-	CASRASSNYGYTF	TGTGCCAGCAGGGCTAGTTCTAACTATGGCTACACCTTC
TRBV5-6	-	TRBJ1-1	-	CASSLGMNTEAFF	TGTGCCAGCAGCTTGGGGATGAACACTGAAGCTTTCTTT
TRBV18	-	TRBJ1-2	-	CASSPPRGGGYTF	TGTGCCAGCTCACCGCCCAGGGGAGGCGGCTACACCTTC
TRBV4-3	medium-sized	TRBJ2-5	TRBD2	CASSQDLLAGDQSQYF	TGCGCCAGCAGCCAAGATCTACTAGCGGGGGACCAGTCCCAGTACTTC
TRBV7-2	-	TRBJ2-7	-	CASSFTKDEQYF	TGTGCCAGCAGCTTCACAAAAGACGAGCAGTACTTC
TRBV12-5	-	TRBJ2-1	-	CASGLVPSLGYNEQFF	TGTGCTAGTGGTTTGGTACCCAGTCTGGGGTACAATGAGCAGTTCTTC
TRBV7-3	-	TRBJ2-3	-	CASSTDNTDTQYF	TGTGCCAGCAGCACGGACAACACAGATACGCAGTATTTT
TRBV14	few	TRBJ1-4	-	CASSQPNEIRLFF	TGTGCCAGCAGCCAGCCCAACGAGATTCGGCTGTTTTTT
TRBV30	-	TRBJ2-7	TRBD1	CAWSGRTGGRYEQYF	TGTGCCTGGAGCGGGCGGACAGGGGGTCGGTACGAGCAGTACTTC
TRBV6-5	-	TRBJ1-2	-	CASSYSGGSYGYTF	TGTGCCAGCAGTTACTCGGGGGGTAGCTATGGCTACACCTTC
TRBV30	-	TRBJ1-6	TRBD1	CACGQGPSPLHF	TGTGCCTGCGGACAGGGCCCTTCACCCCTCCACTTT
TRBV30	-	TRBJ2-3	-	CAWSPRQRRDTQYF	TGTGCCTGGAGTCCCCGACAGCGTAGAGATACGCAGTATTTT
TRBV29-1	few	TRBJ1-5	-	CSVGTSNQPQHF	TGCAGCGTTGGCACTAGCAATCAGCCCCAGCATTTT
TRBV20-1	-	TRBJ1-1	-	CSASQGREAFF	TGCAGTGCATCACAGGGACGGGAAGCTTTCTTT
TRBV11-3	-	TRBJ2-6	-	CASSPARGAQLSGANVLTF	TGTGCCAGCAGCCCCGCCCGGGGGGCTCAACTCTCTGGGGCCAACGTCCTGACTTTC
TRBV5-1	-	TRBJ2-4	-	CASGSGEDGNIQYF	TGCGCCAGCGGGTCAGGGGAGGATGGAAACATTCAGTACTTC
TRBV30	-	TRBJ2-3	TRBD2	CAWSVLVAGGTDTQYF	TGTGCCTGGAGTGTACTGGTAGCGGGGGGCACAGATACGCAGTATTTT
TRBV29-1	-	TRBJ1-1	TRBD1	CSVVKGATEAFF	TGCAGCGTTGTGAAGGGGGCGACTGAAGCTTTCTTT
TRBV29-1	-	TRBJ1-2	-	CSVGTPTYGYTF	TGCAGCGTGGGGACCCCCACCTATGGCTACACCTTC
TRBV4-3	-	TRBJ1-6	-	CASSQDSLPPLHF	TGCGCCAGCAGCCAAGATTCTCTTCCACCCCTCCACTTT
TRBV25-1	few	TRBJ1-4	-	CASSDLGGQGTNEKLFF	TGTGCCAGCAGTGACCTCGGGGGCCAGGGGACTAATGAAAAACTGTTTTTT
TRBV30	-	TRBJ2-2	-	CAWSGETDTGELFF	TGTGCCTGGAGTGGAGAGACAGACACCGGGGAGCTGTTTTTT
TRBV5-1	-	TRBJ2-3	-	CASSLDTRPDTQYF	TGCGCCAGCAGCTTGGATACTAGGCCAGATACGCAGTATTTT
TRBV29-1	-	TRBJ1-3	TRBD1	CSVTGEGNTIYF	TGCAGCGTGACAGGGGAAGGGAACACCATATATTTT
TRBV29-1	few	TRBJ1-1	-	CSVAIGRREAFF	TGCAGCGTCGCAATCGGGCGGCGTGAAGCTTTCTTT
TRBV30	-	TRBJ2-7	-	CAWSRTEQYF	TGTGCCTGGTCAAGGACCGAGCAGTACTTC
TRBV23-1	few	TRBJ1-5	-	CASSPRGPPGTEAILNQPQHF	TGCGCCAGCAGTCCACGGGGCCCACCGGGGACGGAAGCCATCCTAAATCAGCCCCAGCATTTT
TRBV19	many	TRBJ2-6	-	CASRGSGPGANVLTF	TGTGCCAGTAGGGGTTCAGGGCCTGGGGCCAACGTCCTGACTTTC
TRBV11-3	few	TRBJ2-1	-	CASSLGLHREQFF	TGTGCCAGCAGCTTAGGATTGCATCGTGAGCAGTTCTTC
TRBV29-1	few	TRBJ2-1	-	CSVEYQALGNEQFF	TGCAGCGTTGAATACCAGGCCCTGGGCAATGAGCAGTTCTTC
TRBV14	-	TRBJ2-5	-	CASSQIGGKGQETQYF	TGTGCCAGCAGCCAAATAGGCGGGAAGGGGCAAGAGACCCAGTACTTC
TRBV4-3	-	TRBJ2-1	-	CASSQDRHWGNEQFF	TGCGCCAGCAGCCAAGATAGGCACTGGGGAAATGAGCAGTTCTTC
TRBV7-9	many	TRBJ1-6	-	CASSPDPSVGYNSPLHF	TGTGCCAGCAGCCCAGACCCTTCTGTGGGCTATAATTCACCCCTCCACTTT
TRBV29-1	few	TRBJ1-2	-	CSVGGNSGYTF	TGCAGCGTAGGAGGGAACAGCGGCTACACCTTC
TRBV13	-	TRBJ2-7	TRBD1	CASSHRQGGDEQYF	TGTGCCAGCAGCCACCGACAGGGCGGAGACGAGCAGTACTTC
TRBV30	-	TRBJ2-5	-	CAWSVGHQTQYF	TGTGCCTGGAGTGTCGGTCACCAGACCCAGTACTTC
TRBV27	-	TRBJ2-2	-	CASSRSPYGELFF	TGTGCCAGCAGCCGATCACCTTACGGGGAGCTGTTTTTT
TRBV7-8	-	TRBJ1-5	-	CATRLEGGSGRGQPQHF	TGTGCCACCCGCCTCGAGGGGGGGTCAGGGAGAGGGCAGCCCCAGCATTTT
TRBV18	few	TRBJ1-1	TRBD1	CASSQKQGAEAFF	TGTGCCAGCTCTCAAAAACAGGGGGCTGAAGCTTTCTTT
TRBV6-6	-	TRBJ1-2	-	CASSYDPGLMDGYTF	TGTGCCAGCAGTTACGATCCGGGGTTGATGGATGGCTACACCTTC
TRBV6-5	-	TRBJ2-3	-	CASSSNSVDTQYF	TGTGCCAGCAGTTCCAATTCTGTGGATACGCAGTATTTT
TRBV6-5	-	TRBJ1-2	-	CASNNLGGGYTF	TGTGCCAGCAACAACTTGGGTGGAGGCTACACCTTC
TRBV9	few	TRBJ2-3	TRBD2	CASSPRPRTSGLTDTQYF	TGTGCCAGCAGCCCCCGGCCGCGGACTAGCGGGCTCACAGATACGCAGTATTTT
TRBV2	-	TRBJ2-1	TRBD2	CASSEVGTRLSYNEQFF	TGTGCCAGCAGTGAAGTTGGGACTAGACTCTCCTACAATGAGCAGTTCTTC
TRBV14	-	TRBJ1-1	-	CASVVQGPRLDTEAFF	TGTGCCAGCGTAGTTCAGGGACCTCGCCTGGACACTGAAGCTTTCTTT
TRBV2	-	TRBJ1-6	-	CASRIQGKESPLHF	TGTGCCAGCAGAATACAGGGAAAGGAATCACCCCTCCACTTT
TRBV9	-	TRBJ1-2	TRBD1	CASSAGQGAGYGYTF	TGTGCCAGCAGCGCAGGACAGGGGGCTGGGTATGGCTACACCTTC
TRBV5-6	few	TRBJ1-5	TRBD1	CASSSGTGTSQQPQHF	TGTGCCAGCAGTTCCGGGACAGGGACCTCCCAGCAGCCCCAGCATTTT
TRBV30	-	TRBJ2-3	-	CAWSILQIDTQYF	TGTGCCTGGAGTATCCTGCAGATAGATACGCAGTATTTT
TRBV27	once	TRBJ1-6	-	CASSLGQGRSNSPLHF	TGTGCCAGCAGTTTAGGTCAGGGACGATCCAATTCACCCCTCCACTTT
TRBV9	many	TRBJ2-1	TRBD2	CASSVDPSGGPLNEQFF	TGTGCCAGCAGCGTCGATCCTAGCGGGGGACCACTCAATGAGCAGTTCTTC
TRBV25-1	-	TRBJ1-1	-	CASKMVGRENTEAFF	TGTGCCAGCAAGATGGTGGGCAGGGAGAACACTGAAGCTTTCTTT
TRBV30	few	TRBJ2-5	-	CAWSPSETQYF	TGTGCCTGGAGTCCCTCGGAGACCCAGTACTTC